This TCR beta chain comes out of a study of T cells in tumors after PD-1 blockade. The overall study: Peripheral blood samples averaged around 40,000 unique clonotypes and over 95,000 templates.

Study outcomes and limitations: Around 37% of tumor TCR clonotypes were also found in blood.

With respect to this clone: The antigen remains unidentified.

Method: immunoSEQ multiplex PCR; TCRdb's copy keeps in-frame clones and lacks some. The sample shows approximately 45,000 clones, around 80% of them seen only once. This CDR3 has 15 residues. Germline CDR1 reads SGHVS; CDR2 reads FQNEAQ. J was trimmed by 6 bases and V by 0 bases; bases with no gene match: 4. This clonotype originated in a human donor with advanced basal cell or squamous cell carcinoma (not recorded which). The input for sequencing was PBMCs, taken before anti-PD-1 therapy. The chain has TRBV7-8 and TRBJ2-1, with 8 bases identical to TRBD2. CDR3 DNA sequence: TGTGCCAGCAGCTTAGCGCGACTAGCGTTCAATGAGCAGTTCTTC. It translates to CASSLARLAFNEQFF.